This entry lists 19 T cell receptor beta chains sequenced from one sample in a study of CD8+ T cells in alopecia areata (dated by TCRdb to the late 2010s). The protocol used for the library was the immunoSEQ multiplex PCR assay. RNA was extracted from all samples and reverse transcribed into cDNA as template for TCR sequencing. Imported from immuneACCESS, the table was reduced by TCRdb to in-frame sequences with V and J called. These copies leave out some clones; in studies compared against another copy, an unresolved V gene accounts for under half, and the cause of the remainder is not known. Across this sample, approximately 280,000 clones were tabulated and none appeared just once. 1.2% of the sample goes to the ten largest clones. Cells from pooled mouse cutaneous lymph nodes were stained for CD4, CD8alpha, NKG2D, NKG2ACE and other markers and then sorted on a BD Influx. The specimen sequenced was CD4+ T cells sorted from a lymph node. The receptors here all came from a C3H/HeJ mouse with alopecia areata. This strain is of MHC haplotype H2-k.

This clone was picked up a small number of times. Mouse names are used for the genes. The sequenced fragment ends 4 residues before the CDR3 boundary, so the rest is inferred from the germline J gene. Other DNA variants within this sample encode the same CDR3. The chain combines TRBV1 with TRBJ1-1, with 11 bases aligning to TRBD1. Germline CDR1 NSQYPW, CDR2 LRSPGD (reference sequence). The J segment lost 4 bases and the V segment lost 1 base, leaving 2 bases of the junction unmatched. The CDR3 sequence is 15 residues long. The CDR3 is CTCSAGGTGGTEVFF. CDR3 bases read: TGCACCTGCAGTGCAGGAGGGACAGGGGGCACA.

The sample holds a few counts of this clone. The gene symbols are mouse symbols. Read coverage stops 4 residues before the CDR3 terminus; the germline J gene supplies the remainder. The chain employs TRBV13-2 and TRBJ2-1; 9 nucleotides agree with TRBD2. The CDR3 is 16 amino acids. Germline CDR1 reads NNHNN; CDR2 reads SYGAGS (reference sequence). J lost 2 bases, V lost 0 bases, and 3 bases had no gene match. The CDR3 DNA, read in part, is TGTGCCAGCGGTGATGAGACTGGGGGTTACTATGCT. Its protein product is CASGDETGGYYA. The whole CDR3 protein is CASGDETGGYYAEQFF.

A word on this clone: The listed genes are named as in mouse. CDR3 DNA (partial): TGCACCTGCAGTGCAGCCACAGGGCAAGAC. It encodes CTCSAATGQD. The whole CDR3 reads CTCSAATGQDTQYF. The rearrangement links TRBV1 to TRBJ2-5, with D possibly TRBD1 on 6 matching bases. Read data end 4 residues before the CDR3 end; the end is taken from the germline J gene. Germline V gene lookup returns CDR1 NSQYPW and CDR2 LRSPGD (reference sequence). The CDR3 contains 14 residues. The V and J ends lost 1 base and 3 bases respectively, with 8 bases between them.

This clone has just a few counts. Gene names refer to mouse genes. Read coverage stops 4 residues before the CDR3 terminus; the germline J gene supplies the remainder. The V gene is TRBV13-1, the J gene TRBJ1-2, with a possible D match to TRBD1 (5 bases). Germline lookup yields CDR1 NSHNY and CDR2 SYGAGN. This CDR3 has 15 amino acids. V lost 2 bases and J lost 3, with 14 bases in between. The part of the CDR3 DNA that was read is TGTGCCAGCAGTGAATTTGTAGGGGAGGACTCC. It codes for CASSEFVGEDS. The complete CDR3 protein is CASSEFVGEDSDYTF.

This clone was recorded a few times. The gene names given are mouse names. The read terminates 3 residues ahead of where the CDR3 ends, so the germline J gene completes it. V is TRBV1 and J is TRBJ1-6, with a tentative D call TRBD1 (6 bases). TRBJ1-6 is marked as an open reading frame, function uncertain. V was clipped by 1 base and J by 6 bases, with 10 bases between them. The germline V gene has CDR1 NSQYPW and CDR2 LRSPGD (reference sequence). CDR3 size: 15 residues. Partial CDR3 DNA: TGCACCTGCAGTGCAGGCGGGACAATTAATTCGCCC. Translating it yields CTCSAGGTINSP. The full CDR3 protein reads CTCSAGGTINSPLYF.

As to this clone: Genes here carry mouse names. The read is 4 residues too short to cover the CDR3 end, so that end is filled in from the germline J gene. V usage is TRBV13-1 and J usage is TRBJ2-7, with 8 positions matching TRBD1. The germline CDR1 and CDR2 sequences are NSHNY and SYGAGN. CDR3 size: 12 residues. The CDR3 spells CASSAGGDEQYF. CDR3 DNA (partial): TGTGCCAGCAGTGCAGGGGGCGAT.

Regarding this clone: The gene names given are mouse names. The missing CDR3 end, 4 residues past where the read stops, is filled in from the germline J gene. This chain links TRBV13-2 with TRBJ2-1, with 10 bases that match TRBD2. CDR3 length equals 13 residues. Trimming removed 5 bases from V and 5 bases from J; junction bases left unmatched: 1. Per the germline V gene, CDR1 is NNHNN and CDR2 is SYGAGS (reference sequence). CDR3 loop: CASGDWGHAEQFF. CDR3 DNA (partial): TGTGCCAGCGGGGACTGGGGGCATGCT.

Concerning this clone itself: The gene names here belong to mouse. CDR3 sequence reads: CASSDTGGIAETLYF. Incomplete CDR3 DNA: TGTGCCAGCAGTGACACTGGGGGGATTGCAGAA. The chain has TRBV13-1 and TRBJ2-3; TRBD2 matches at 9 bases. Coverage ceases 4 residues before the CDR3 finishes, and the germline J gene fills in the end. J was trimmed by 2 bases and V by 2 bases; bases with no gene match: 3. Germline lookup yields CDR1 NSHNY and CDR2 SYGAGN. CDR3 size: 15 residues.

This clone was counted between two and nine times. The gene names here belong to mouse. Sequencing ends 4 residues short of the CDR3 end; the germline J gene provides the rest. The chain joins TRBV13-3 to TRBJ2-2, with 9 bases aligning to TRBD1. The V gene end was trimmed by 6 bases and the J gene end by 2 bases; junction bases not matched to a gene: 5. There are 15 residues in the CDR3. The germline V gene encodes CDR1 NNHDY and CDR2 SYVADS. CDR3 DNA (partial): TGTGCCAGCACCCGGACAGGGGTGAACACCGGG. Its protein is CASTRTGVNTG. Given in full, the CDR3 is CASTRTGVNTGQLYF.

This clone appeared a few times. The gene symbols are mouse symbols. The read terminates 4 residues before the CDR3 end, so the remaining end is supplied by the germline J gene. The V gene is TRBV13-2, the J gene TRBJ1-1, with 9 bases aligning to TRBD1. CDR1 and CDR2 (germline): NNHNN, SYGAGS (reference sequence). CDR3 length equals 15 residues. The CDR3 sequence is CASGEPGTGRQEVFF. The CDR3 bases that were read are TGTGCCAGCGGTGAGCCCGGGACAGGGAGGCAA.

This clone was detected many times. Genes and germline come from the mouse. The CDR3 goes on 4 residues after the read ends, and that part is filled in from the germline J gene. This chain connects TRBV13-2 to TRBJ1-2; 7 nucleotides agree with TRBD1. The CDR3 covers 15 residues. After removal of 0 bases from V and 4 bases from J, the junction contained 6 bases not matched to a gene. Per germline, CDR1 NNHNN and CDR2 SYGAGS (reference sequence). Here the CDR3 reads CASGDAAGGGSDYTF. The sequenced part of the CDR3 DNA is TGTGCCAGCGGTGATGCGGCAGGGGGAGGCTCC.

There are a few counts of this clone. Gene names are mouse gene names. Coverage ceases 4 residues before the CDR3 finishes, and the germline J gene fills in the end. This sample includes further DNA sequences coding for the same CDR3. The chain links TRBV19 to TRBJ1-1; D is undetermined. Trimming removed 0 bases at V and 1 base at J, with 4 bases between. Germline V lookup: CDR1 FNHDT, CDR2 SITEND (reference sequence). This CDR3 is built from 13 residues. CDR3 loop: CASSIARNTEVFF. The covered CDR3 bases are TGTGCCAGCAGTATAGCCAGGAACACA.

This clone has just a few counts. Germline and genes here are mouse. The CDR3 extends 4 residues past the end of the read, so its final part is completed from the germline J gene. The chain recombines TRBV2 with TRBJ2-3; TRBD2 agrees at 10 bases. The CDR3 totals 18 residues. The germline CDR1 and CDR2 sequences are LGHNA and YSYQKL. With V trimmed by 0 bases and J by 1 base, 7 bases remained unmatched. The CDR3 loop is CASSQDRAGGAGAETLYF. The CDR3 bases that were read are TGTGCCAGCAGCCAAGATCGGGCTGGGGGGGCCGGTGCAGAA.

This clone was counted a few times. The gene names here belong to mouse. The read comes to an end 4 residues before the CDR3 does, leaving the germline J gene to fill in the end. This rearrangement joins TRBV13-3 to TRBJ2-1; the match to TRBD2 covers 8 bases. There are 13 residues in the CDR3. The V gene end was trimmed by 2 bases and the J gene end by 6 bases; junction bases not matched to a gene: 1. Germline assignment: CDR1 NNHDY and CDR2 SYVADS. CDR3 sequence reads: CASSEGGPAEQFF. The covered CDR3 bases are TGTGCCAGCAGTGAGGGGGGGCCTGCT.

This clone has a handful of counts. Mouse names are used for the genes. The part of the CDR3 DNA that was read is TGCACCTGCAGCCCGACTGGGGGGGCTTCTGCAGAA. Its translation: CTCSPTGGASAE. In full, the CDR3 reads CTCSPTGGASAETLYF. The rearrangement links TRBV1 to TRBJ2-3; 12 bases fit TRBD2. The sequenced fragment ends 4 residues before the CDR3 boundary, so the rest is inferred from the germline J gene. V trimming: 6 bases; J trimming: 2 bases; junction bases outside the gene matches: 6. The CDR3 has 16 amino acids. CDR1 and CDR2 (germline): NSQYPW, LRSPGD (reference sequence).

This clone came up a few times. Gene names and germline match the mouse. CDR3 protein: CASGDPGTGEGTGQLYF. The covered CDR3 bases are TGTGCCAGCGGTGATCCTGGGACAGGGGAGGGCACCGGG. This chain uses TRBV13-2 with TRBJ2-2, with 10 positions matching TRBD1. The CDR3 is cut off 4 residues early in the read; its end comes from the germline J gene. The trim removed 1 base at V and 4 bases at J, leaving 7 bases unmatched. The length of the CDR3 is 17 residues. Germline assignment: CDR1 NNHNN and CDR2 SYGAGS (reference sequence).

This clone was counted between two and nine times. The germline and genes are mouse ones. The read terminates 4 residues ahead of where the CDR3 ends, so the germline J gene completes it. The chain links TRBV13-1 to TRBJ2-1, with 10 bases identical to TRBD2. The CDR3 extends over 14 amino acids. Germline V gives CDR1 NSHNY, CDR2 SYGAGN. Here the CDR3 reads CASSPLGGRPEQFF. The sequenced CDR3 bases are TGTGCCAGCAGTCCGCTGGGGGGGCGCCCT.

This clone appeared a few times. Gene names and germline match the mouse. The CDR3 sequence is CTCSAERGDQDTQYF. CDR3 DNA (partial): TGCACCTGCAGTGCAGAACGGGGGGACCAAGAC. The chain links TRBV1 to TRBJ2-5, with D tentatively TRBD2 (6 bases). The read terminates 4 residues ahead of where the CDR3 ends, so the germline J gene completes it. Deletions cut 0 bases from V and 1 base from J, with 8 bases between. The CDR3 runs 15 residues. The germline gives CDR1 NSQYPW, CDR2 LRSPGD (reference sequence).

This clone showed up just a few times. The junction differs from germline at one of its ends, possibly a read error. Germline and genes: mouse. The DNA ends 4 residues before the CDR3 does, and the rest of the CDR3 is filled in from the germline J gene. The chain has TRBV19 and TRBJ2-4; TRBD2 matches 10 bases. The CDR3 runs 15 residues. CDR1 and CDR2 from the germline V gene are FNHDT and SITEND (reference sequence). The DNA read from the CDR3 is TGTGCCAGCAGTATAAGGACTGGGGGTCAGAAC. It codes for CASSIRTGGQN. The complete CDR3 protein is CASSIRTGGQNTLYF.